The 27 T cell receptor beta chains presented below share a single source sample, sequenced in a study of cytotoxic CD8 clonotypes in ibrutinib-treated CLL. The table came from immunoSEQ multiplex PCR; TCRdb's copy has only in-frame clones and leaves some out. The sample lists 160,000 or so clones, nearly 90% occurring once. The starting material was PBMCs, obtained at disease progression, from a patient treated with ibrutinib. These receptors all stem from a human donor with chronic lymphocytic leukemia.

The rearrangement links TRBV6-1 to TRBJ2-3; D perhaps matches TRBD2 (6 bases). The V gene's germline CDR1 is MNHNS and CDR2 SASEGT. V was pared by 11 bases and J by 5 bases, with 17 bases between. This CDR3 has 13 amino acids. The CDR3 here is CAARRGNVDTQYF. The CDR3 bases are TGTGCCGCAAGGCGGGGTAACGTAGATACGCAGTATTTT.

CDR3 residues: CASSGYLTRISEQYF. For the CDR3, the DNA is TGTGCCAGCTCAGGATACTTGACTAGAATCAGCGAGCAGTACTTC. This chain joins TRBV18 and TRBJ2-7, with D tentatively TRBD2 (6 bases). Germline V gene lookup returns CDR1 KGHSH and CDR2 LQKENI. The CDR3 runs to 15 residues. V lost 5 bases and J 6 bases, leaving 20 bases between the germline ends.

The V and J genes are TRBV5-6 and TRBJ2-7; D unresolved. V lost 3 bases and J lost 3, with 4 bases in between. The CDR3 runs 11 residues. Germline V gene data show CDR1 as SGHDT and CDR2 as YYEEEE. The CDR3 protein is CASSSDYEQYF. DNA for the CDR3: TGTGCCAGCAGCTCAGACTACGAGCAGTACTTC.

The chain uses TRBV7-2 and TRBJ2-3; 10 nucleotides match TRBD2. The J segment lost 3 bases and the V segment lost 4 bases, leaving 10 bases of the junction unmatched. This CDR3 region has 17 residues. Germline CDR1 reads SGHTA; CDR2 reads FQGNSA. Here the CDR3 DNA reads TGTGCCAGCAGCTCAAAAGCGGGAGGGTTGGGTACAGATACGCAGTATTTT. This sequence encodes CASSSKAGGLGTDTQYF.

The chain has TRBV6-1 and TRBJ2-1; 13 bases are shared with TRBD2. The CDR3 is made up of 16 amino acids. CDR1 and CDR2 from the germline V gene are MNHNS and SASEGT. The V segment lost 4 bases and the J segment 7 bases; nucleotides outside the gene matches: 7. CDR3 coding DNA: TGTGCCAGCAGTGGCGGACTAGCGGGAGTGGTGAATGAGCAGTTCTTC. The encoded protein is CASSGGLAGVVNEQFF.

The rearrangement joins TRBV30 to TRBJ2-6, with D perhaps TRBD2 (5 bases). Trimming took 4 bases from V and 2 from J, leaving 12 bases between them. Germline V CDR1 and CDR2: GTSNPN, SVGIG (reference sequence). This CDR3 has 15 residues. CDR3 amino acids: CAWNLGVAGANVLTF. CDR3 DNA: TGTGCCTGGAATCTGGGAGTCGCTGGGGCCAACGTCCTGACTTTC.

V is TRBV2 and J is TRBJ2-7; D is unclear. This CDR3 is 12 amino acids long. V gave up 8 bases and J gave up 2 bases, with 10 bases separating them. In germline, CDR1 is SNHLY, CDR2 FYNNEI. The CDR3 DNA follows: TGTGCCAGCCGGACCGTTCCCTACGAGCAGTACTTC. It translates to CASRTVPYEQYF.

This clone was seen at least ten times. This chain uses TRBV28 with TRBJ1-2; D may be TRBD1 (6 bases). The CDR3 has 14 residues. V was shortened by 6 bases and J by 7 bases, with 18 bases between the two germline ends. From germline, CDR1 is MDHEN and CDR2 SYDVKM. The CDR3 loop reads CASSPRQERGGYTF. For the CDR3, the DNA is TGTGCCAGCAGCCCAAGACAGGAAAGAGGTGGCTACACCTTC.

This rearrangement joins TRBV2 to TRBJ2-1; 7 bases align to TRBD1. There are 14 residues in the CDR3. The J segment lost 6 bases and the V segment lost 6 bases, leaving 8 bases of the junction unmatched. In germline, CDR1 is SNHLY, CDR2 FYNNEI. Here the CDR3 reads CASRNIGTANEQFF. CDR3 bases: TGTGCCAGCAGAAATATAGGGACAGCCAATGAGCAGTTCTTC.

The chain links TRBV14 to TRBJ2-1; 12 positions match TRBD2. The germline V gene encodes CDR1 SGHDN and CDR2 FVKESK. V trimming: 4 bases; J trimming: 2 bases; junction bases outside the gene matches: 6. The CDR3 is 17 amino acids. The CDR3 nucleotides read TGTGCCAGCAGCCCCCGACTAGCGGGAGACGCCTACAATGAGCAGTTCTTC. It encodes CASSPRLAGDAYNEQFF.

The chain joins TRBV5-1 to TRBJ1-3, with D unclear. CDR1 is SGHRS and CDR2 is YFSETQ in the germline V gene. The CDR3 runs 16 residues. V lost 3 bases and J lost 2, with 15 bases in between. The CDR3 coding sequence is TGCGCCAGCAGCTCAACCACCACACGGACTGGAAACACCATATATTTT. This translates into CASSSTTTRTGNTIYF. Based on the CDR3 plus reference TRBV5-1 and TRBJ1-3, the full variable domain is KAGVTQTPRYLIKTRGQQVTLSCSPISGHRSVSWYQQTPGQGLQFLFEYFSETQRNKGNFPGRFSGRQFSNSRSEMNVSTLELGDSALYLCASSSTTTRTGNTIYFGEGSWLTVV.

V and J are TRBV5-6 and TRBJ2-1, with 10 positions matching TRBD1. Germline CDR1 reads SGHDT; CDR2 reads YYEEEE. The ends lost 4 bases at V and 9 bases at J; junction bases unmatched: 10. This CDR3 contains 15 residues. The chain's CDR3 is CASSLRRTGGGEQFF. CDR3 DNA sequence: TGTGCCAGCAGCCTACGCCGGACAGGGGGAGGTGAGCAGTTCTTC.

The chain's CDR3 is CAIRDRADGNQPQHF. CDR3 DNA: TGTGCCATCAGGGACAGGGCCGACGGCAATCAGCCCCAGCATTTT. The chain recombines TRBV10-3 with TRBJ1-5; the match to TRBD1 covers 8 bases. This CDR3 has 15 residues. Germline V gene sequence: CDR1 ENHRY, CDR2 SYGVKD. Germline trimming cut 6 bases from V and 2 bases from J; bases unmatched to any gene: 6.

A single count supports this clone. The chain couples TRBV28 to TRBJ1-2; D remains ambiguous. This CDR3 contains 13 residues. The germline V and J ends were trimmed by 2 bases and 2 bases, with 6 bases remaining between them. The germline V gene has CDR1 MDHEN and CDR2 SYDVKM. The CDR3 DNA is TGTGCCAGCAGTTTAGGCGGAAACTATGGCTACACCTTC. Residues: CASSLGGNYGYTF.

In this sample, this clone turned up a few times. In DNA form, the CDR3 reads TGTGCCAGCAGTGTTGGCCCTAGCGGAACTTACGAGCAGTACTTC. This codes for CASSVGPSGTYEQYF. V usage is TRBV6-1 and J usage is TRBJ2-7; the match to TRBD2 covers 7 bases. Germline CDR1 and CDR2: MNHNS and SASEGT. V was clipped by 4 bases and J by 4 bases; unmatched bases: 10. This CDR3 has 15 amino acids.

DNA of the CDR3: TGCGCCAGCAGCTTCGGGACAGGGGGTGCCAAGAAGCAGTTCTTC. Its translation is CASSFGTGGAKKQFF. The J gene is TRBJ2-1, the V gene TRBV5-1; 11 bases are shared with TRBD1. CDR3 size: 15 residues. Germline assignment: CDR1 SGHRS and CDR2 YFSETQ. Trimming cost V 2 bases and J 11 bases; bases outside gene matches: 9.

This clone showed up just once. The V call is TRBV4-1, the J call TRBJ2-4, with D maybe TRBD2 (5 bases). V was trimmed by 2 bases and J by 0 bases, leaving 26 bases between them. Germline CDR1 MGHRA, CDR2 YSYEKL. The CDR3 totals 21 residues. The CDR3 here is CASSQRSGQEKGGLAKNIQYF. The CDR3, as DNA: TGCGCCAGCAGCCAACGTTCCGGCCAGGAAAAAGGAGGCCTAGCCAAAAACATTCAGTACTTC.

The chain uses TRBV15 and TRBJ1-5; D not certain. Trimming cost V 1 base and J 3 bases, with 16 bases left between them. CDR1 is LNHNV, CDR2 YYDKDF, per germline (reference sequence). The CDR3 runs 17 residues. The CDR3 nucleotides are TGTGCCACCAGCAGAGCGGTCAGATCTTTATTCAATCAGCCCCAGCATTTT. This sequence encodes CATSRAVRSLFNQPQHF.

The V gene is TRBV7-9, the J gene TRBJ2-1; 9 nucleotides match TRBD1. From germline, CDR1 is SEHNR and CDR2 FQNEAQ (reference sequence). The CDR3 is 16 residues long. V shed 3 bases, J shed 6 bases, and the junction held 9 bases outside the gene matches. The CDR3 sequence: CASSLGTGSGRNEQFF. The CDR3 nucleotides read TGTGCCAGCAGCTTGGGGACAGGGAGCGGTCGCAATGAGCAGTTCTTC.

The V gene is TRBV6-1, the J gene TRBJ1-2, with D possibly matching TRBD1 (5 bases). Trimming removed 0 bases at V and 4 bases at J, with 9 bases between. The CDR3 extends over 14 amino acids. In germline, CDR1 is MNHNS, CDR2 SASEGT. CDR3 amino acids: CASSEAWTSYGYTF. The CDR3 region has the DNA TGTGCCAGCAGTGAAGCGTGGACATCCTATGGCTACACCTTC.

The V and J genes are TRBV6-6 and TRBJ1-2; D is unresolved. In germline, CDR1 is MNHNY, CDR2 SVGAGI (reference sequence). V lost 0 bases, J lost 7 bases, and 6 bases lay in between. The CDR3 sequence is 12 residues long. The CDR3 nucleotides read TGTGCCAGCAGTTACTCGGGTACTGGCTACACCTTC. Translation: CASSYSGTGYTF.

The chain recombines TRBV4-3 with TRBJ2-7; weak D call: TRBD2 (5 bases). Per germline, CDR1 LGHNA and CDR2 YSLEER. Between the trimmed V and J ends, which lost 1 base and 3 bases, there was a span of 10 bases. This CDR3 is 14 amino acids long. This CDR3 reads CASSQGGEYYEQYF. DNA for the CDR3: TGCGCCAGCAGCCAAGGTGGGGAGTACTACGAGCAGTACTTC.

The chain carries TRBV5-1 and TRBJ2-1, with 14 bases aligning to TRBD2. V lost 2 bases to trimming and J lost 8 bases; unmatched junction nucleotides: 6. CDR1 is SGHRS and CDR2 is YFSETQ in the germline V gene. This CDR3 is 16 amino acids long. The chain's CDR3 is CASSLPGTSGSDEQFF. DNA for the CDR3: TGCGCCAGCAGCTTACCCGGGACTAGCGGGAGCGATGAGCAGTTCTTC.

This chain links TRBV4-2 with TRBJ1-2; 10 nucleotides agree with TRBD1. The CDR3 is 15 residues long. Germline assignment: CDR1 LGHNA and CDR2 YNFKEQ. The J segment lost 5 bases and the V segment lost 0 bases, leaving 3 bases of the junction unmatched. The DNA for the CDR3 is TGTGCCAGCAGCCAAGATCGGGGACAGGGGTATGGCTACACCTTC. Translating it yields CASSQDRGQGYGYTF.

The rearrangement joins TRBV29-1 to TRBJ1-2, with D hard to call. From germline, CDR1 is SQVTM and CDR2 ANQGSEA. The germline V and J ends were trimmed by 1 base and 7 bases, with 10 bases remaining between them. The CDR3 spans 12 residues. CDR3 DNA: TGCAGCGTTGAAGCGGGCACAGTTGGCTACACCTTC. Encoded protein: CSVEAGTVGYTF.

This clone has only one observation. The chain joins TRBV5-5 to TRBJ2-7; 7 positions agree with TRBD1. Unmatched junction bases numbered 4, after V lost 1 base and J lost 0 bases. The CDR3 is 15 residues long. Germline loops: CDR1 SGHKS, CDR2 YYEKEE (reference sequence). DNA for the CDR3: TGTGCCAGCAGCTTGTTGACAGGGACCTCCTACGAGCAGTACTTC. As protein: CASSLLTGTSYEQYF.

This clone was detected only once. The CDR3, as DNA: TGTGCCAGCAGCTCCGGGACTAGCGGGAGTTGGGTGTACTTC. Translated, it gives CASSSGTSGSWVYF. This rearrangement joins TRBV13 to TRBJ2-7; TRBD2 aligns across 14 bases. Germline loops: CDR1 PRHDT, CDR2 FYEKMQ (reference sequence). J lost 12 bases, V lost 4 bases, and 8 bases had no gene match. This CDR3 comprises 14 residues.